These 23 T cell receptor beta chains share one sample of origin, sequenced in a study of early T cells in non-severe SARS-CoV-2 infection. MiXCR, applied by TCRdb to the 5' RACE reads, yields one record per CDR3 protein. The table shows under 50,000 distinct CDR3 sequences, with 4.5% to 7% occurring only once. Sequencing was carried out using whole blood. These receptors were taken from an adult who was a healthcare worker with PCR-confirmed SARS-CoV-2 infection or an uninfected control (not recorded which).

In its sample, this clonotype was seen many times. V gene TRBV5-1 combines with J gene TRBJ1-3, with a weak D call TRBD1 (5 bases). Trimming took off 0 bases at V and 3 bases at J, with 10 bases between the two ends. The CDR3 has 15 residues. Germline-derived CDR1 and CDR2 are SGHRS and YFSETQ. The CDR3 loop reads CASSLEGLNGNTIYF. In DNA, the CDR3 is TGCGCCAGCAGCTTGGAGGGGCTAAATGGAAACACCATATATTTT.

This clonotype was found many times. The chain employs TRBV5-1 and TRBJ2-2; TRBD2 agrees at 10 bases. In germline, CDR1 is SGHRS, CDR2 YFSETQ. CDR3 length: 15 residues. V lost 1 base and J lost 6; bases outside the gene matches: 3. CDR3: CASSLLAGDSGELFF. In nucleotides, the CDR3 is TGCGCCAGCAGCTTGCTAGCGGGAGACTCCGGGGAGCTGTTTTTT.

This clonotype occurred many times. The chain combines TRBV5-4 with TRBJ2-7, with no clear D. The CDR3 length is 13 residues. Trimming pared 2 bases from V and 7 bases from J, leaving 13 bases between. Germline V gene lookup returns CDR1 SGHNT and CDR2 YYREEE (reference sequence). CDR3 DNA sequence: TGTGCCAGCAGCTTAGTCCCGTTGAGAGAGCAGTACTTC. It codes for CASSLVPLREQYF.

This clonotype was counted at least ten times. The chain has TRBV12-5 and TRBJ2-3, with 10 bases fitting TRBD1. This CDR3 has 15 amino acids. Germline lookup yields CDR1 LGHNT and CDR2 FRNRAP. The trim removed 7 bases at V and 3 bases at J, leaving 7 bases unmatched. DNA of the CDR3: TGTGCTAGTGCCCTTGGGGACAGGGGAACAGATACGCAGTATTTT. This sequence encodes CASALGDRGTDTQYF.

Many counts were recorded for this clonotype. In DNA, the CDR3 is TGTGCCAGTAGTTATTGGAGGGATGAAAAACTGTTTTTT. It specifies CASSYWRDEKLFF. The genes are TRBV19 and TRBJ1-4; D remains ambiguous. Germline-derived CDR1 and CDR2 are LNHDA and SQIVND (reference sequence). V was trimmed by 5 bases and J by 6 bases, leaving 10 bases between them. The CDR3 is 13 residues long.

This clonotype has a count of ten or more. The V gene is TRBV3-1, the J gene TRBJ1-1; D is ambiguous. The V end was cut by 1 base, the J end by 5 bases, with 11 bases between. The germline gives CDR1 LGHDT, CDR2 YNNKEL (reference sequence). The CDR3 spans 14 residues. The CDR3 protein is CASSQGWGRTEAFF. The DNA of the CDR3 is TGTGCCAGCAGCCAAGGGTGGGGTCGGACTGAAGCTTTCTTT.

The chain links TRBV9 to TRBJ2-3; D may be TRBD2 (5 bases). Germline CDR1 reads SGDLS; CDR2 reads YYNGEE. The CDR3 contains 12 residues. The V end lost 4 bases, the J end lost 6 bases, and 9 bases lay between the germline ends. The CDR3 bases are TGTGCCAGCAGCCCGAGGGTGGATACGCAGTATTTT. Translation: CASSPRVDTQYF.

This clonotype came up many times. The chain uses TRBV28 and TRBJ1-5, with D hard to call. This CDR3 spans 17 amino acids. V lost 6 bases and J 2 bases, leaving 20 bases between the germline ends. Germline-derived CDR1 and CDR2 are MDHEN and SYDVKM. Written as DNA, the CDR3 is TGTGCCAGCAGACCGAAGCGAGTTATCGGGGGCAATCAGCCCCAGCATTTT. Protein product: CASRPKRVIGGNQPQHF.

This clonotype was detected many times. V gene TRBV9 combines with J gene TRBJ2-1; 7 nucleotides align to TRBD2. The V gene's germline CDR1 is SGDLS and CDR2 YYNGEE. The CDR3 consists of 15 residues. With V trimmed by 4 bases and J by 8 bases, 12 bases remained unmatched. As DNA, the CDR3 is TGTGCCAGCAGCTTTAGCGGGCAGCCACGGGATGAGCAGTTCTTC. Residues: CASSFSGQPRDEQFF.

This clonotype was observed many times. The chain joins TRBV10-3 to TRBJ2-7, with D perhaps matching TRBD1 (5 bases). The CDR3 length is 11 residues. Germline V gives CDR1 ENHRY, CDR2 SYGVKD. Trimming stripped 6 bases from V and 2 bases from J, with 5 bases between. The CDR3 DNA is TGTGCCATCAGGGACACCTACGAGCAGTACTTC. This sequence encodes CAIRDTYEQYF.

This clonotype was seen ten or more times. The chain uses TRBV30 and TRBJ2-3; possibly TRBD2 for D (6 bases). V was pared by 5 bases and J by 4 bases, with 13 bases between. CDR3 length: 13 residues. Germline values: CDR1 GTSNPN, CDR2 SVGIG (reference sequence). The CDR3: CAWGDSLADTQYF. The CDR3 nucleotides are TGTGCCTGGGGGGACTCTCTCGCAGATACGCAGTATTTT.

This clonotype came up many times. In DNA form, the CDR3 reads TGCGCCAGCAGCCAAGATCTTCGAGCACAGGGGATAAAGTACTTC. Translating it yields CASSQDLRAQGIKYF. V and J are TRBV4-1 and TRBJ2-5; 7 nucleotides agree with TRBD1. Germline-derived CDR1 and CDR2 are MGHRA and YSYEKL. V shed 0 bases, J shed 12 bases, and the junction held 13 bases outside the gene matches. The CDR3 runs to 15 residues.

This clonotype was observed at least ten times. This chain links TRBV11-2 with TRBJ2-6; no clear D gene. V gave up 6 bases and J gave up 4 bases, with 13 bases separating them. The germline CDR1 and CDR2 sequences are SGHAT and FQNNGV. There are 15 residues in the CDR3. CDR3 in amino acids: CASSSFAAGANVLTF. Written as DNA, the CDR3 is TGTGCCAGCAGTTCCTTTGCGGCCGGGGCCAACGTCCTGACTTTC.

This clonotype was recorded many times. The CDR3 protein is CASSPRRDGEQFF. The CDR3 nucleotides are TGCGCCAGCAGCCCACGCAGGGACGGTGAGCAGTTCTTC. The rearrangement uses TRBV5-1 and TRBJ2-1, with D perhaps assigned TRBD1 or TRBD2 (5 bases each). This CDR3 region has 13 residues. V dropped 4 bases and J dropped 9 bases, with 14 bases sitting between them. CDR1 and CDR2 (germline): SGHRS, YFSETQ.

There are many counts of this clonotype. The chain combines TRBV7-6 with TRBJ2-1; D may be TRBD1 (6 bases). Germline V gives CDR1 SGHVS, CDR2 FNYEAQ. Between the trimmed V and J ends, which lost 1 base and 4 bases, there was a span of 20 bases. The CDR3 has 18 amino acids. CDR3 in amino acids: CASSLVLPDSALYNEQFF. The CDR3 DNA reads as TGTGCCAGCAGCTTAGTTCTCCCGGACAGCGCCCTTTACAATGAGCAGTTCTTC.

The sample holds many counts of this clonotype. V usage is TRBV27 and J usage is TRBJ1-2; 9 bases map to TRBD1. The germline gives CDR1 MNHEY, CDR2 SMNVEV (reference sequence). This CDR3 is 16 amino acids long. V dropped 4 bases and J dropped 0; count of bases not matched to a gene: 6. The CDR3: CASSSDRGAPNYGYTF. The CDR3 DNA reads as TGTGCCAGCAGTTCGGACAGGGGAGCCCCTAACTATGGCTACACCTTC.

In this sample, this clonotype turned up many times. This CDR3 is CASSPDSRLRQGRNTIYF. Written as DNA, the CDR3 is TGTGCCAGCAGCCCCGATAGCCGCCTGCGACAGGGAAGAAACACCATATATTTT. This chain uses TRBV7-8 with TRBJ1-3, with TRBD1 matching 7 bases. Per the germline V gene, CDR1 is SGHVS and CDR2 is FQNEAQ. The CDR3 has 18 amino acids. V lost 5 bases and J lost 5; bases outside the gene matches: 18.

The gene calls are TRBV4-1 and TRBJ1-1, with no clear D. The germline gives CDR1 MGHRA, CDR2 YSYEKL. Trimming shortened V by 0 bases and J by 0 bases, and 11 bases separated the two germline ends. The CDR3 extends over 16 amino acids. The DNA for the CDR3 is TGCGCCAGCAGCCAAGATCCTAACAGTATGAACACTGAAGCTTTCTTT. Translating gives CASSQDPNSMNTEAFF.

This clonotype was seen only a few times. The chain uses TRBV7-9 and TRBJ2-3; TRBD2 matches at 11 bases. The CDR3 covers 16 residues. The germline gives CDR1 SEHNR, CDR2 FQNEAQ (reference sequence). J was trimmed by 3 bases and V by 2 bases; bases with no gene match: 4. For the CDR3, the DNA is TGTGCCAGCAGCTTATTAGCGGGAGGGCCGACAGATACGCAGTATTTT. It translates to CASSLLAGGPTDTQYF.

There are a few counts of this clonotype. The V call is TRBV14, the J call TRBJ2-2; D perhaps matches TRBD1 (5 bases). Germline V gene sequence: CDR1 SGHDN, CDR2 FVKESK. CDR3 length: 15 residues. V lost 0 bases and J 4 bases, leaving 9 bases between the germline ends. The CDR3 nucleotides read TGTGCCAGCAGCCAAGATATAGGGGTCACCGGGGAGCTGTTTTTT. Translation gives CASSQDIGVTGELFF.

J is TRBJ2-2 and V is TRBV20-1, with D perhaps TRBD2 (6 bases). The CDR3 is 17 amino acids. The V end lost 0 bases, the J end lost 6 bases, and 20 bases lay between the germline ends. CDR1 is DFQATT, CDR2 SNEGSKA, per germline (reference sequence). In DNA form, the CDR3 reads TGCAGTGCTAGAGATCTTAATAGCGGACTCGCGTCCGGGGAGCTGTTTTTT. Protein product: CSARDLNSGLASGELFF.

V is TRBV29-1 and J is TRBJ2-7; D remains unclear. This CDR3 spans 12 amino acids. Looked up from germline, CDR1 is SQVTM and CDR2 is ANQGSEA. V shed 5 bases and J shed 1 base, with 9 bases lying between them. In nucleotides, the CDR3 is TGCAGCGTTCGGTCAGCGTCCTACGAGCAGTACTTC. Amino acids: CSVRSASYEQYF.

This clonotype was observed at least ten times. The chain couples TRBV2 to TRBJ1-5, with 9 bases that match TRBD1. V dropped 5 bases and J dropped 1; count of bases not matched to a gene: 15. Germline-derived CDR1 and CDR2 are SNHLY and FYNNEI. The CDR3 is 19 residues long. Here the CDR3 reads CASSPEGGTGLHSNQPQHF. DNA for the CDR3: TGTGCCAGCAGTCCTGAAGGCGGGACAGGGCTCCACAGCAATCAGCCCCAGCATTTT.